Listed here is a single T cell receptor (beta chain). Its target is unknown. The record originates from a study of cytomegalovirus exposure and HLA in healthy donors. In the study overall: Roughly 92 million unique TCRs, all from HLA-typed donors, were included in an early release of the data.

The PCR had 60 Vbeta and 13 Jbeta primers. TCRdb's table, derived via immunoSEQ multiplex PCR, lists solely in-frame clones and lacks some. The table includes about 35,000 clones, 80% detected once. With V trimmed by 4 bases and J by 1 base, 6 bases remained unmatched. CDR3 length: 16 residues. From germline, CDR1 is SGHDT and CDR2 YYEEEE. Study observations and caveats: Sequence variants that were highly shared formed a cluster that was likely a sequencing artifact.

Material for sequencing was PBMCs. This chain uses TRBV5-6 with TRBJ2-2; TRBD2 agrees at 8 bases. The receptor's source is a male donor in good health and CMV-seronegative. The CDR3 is CASSRPSGRNTGELFF. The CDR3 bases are TGTGCCAGCAGCCGACCGAGCGGGAGGAACACCGGGGAGCTGTTTTTT.